The source of this TCR beta chain is a study of neurological immune-mediated disorders. PBMCs stored at -80 C, numbering 2 million, were the origin of the unsorted libraries. The CDR3 covers 15 residues. Germline assignment: CDR1 WNHNN and CDR2 SYGVQD (reference sequence). Losses at the gene ends were 2 bases for V and 1 base for J; bases not matched to a gene: 4. TCRdb processed the 5' RACE reads anew with MiXCR; each CDR3 protein has one entry. The sample includes tens of thousands of distinct CDR3 sequences, around 2.6% of them seen just once. This clonotype came up a few times. J is TRBJ2-7 and V is TRBV10-1; the match to TRBD1 covers 8 bases. The sequence came from a woman in her 30s with multiple sclerosis. The sequenced sample was PBMCs. CDR3 protein: CASSERTGSSYEQYF. The CDR3 DNA reads TGCGCCAGCAGTGAGAGGACAGGGAGTTCCTACGAGCAGTACTTC.